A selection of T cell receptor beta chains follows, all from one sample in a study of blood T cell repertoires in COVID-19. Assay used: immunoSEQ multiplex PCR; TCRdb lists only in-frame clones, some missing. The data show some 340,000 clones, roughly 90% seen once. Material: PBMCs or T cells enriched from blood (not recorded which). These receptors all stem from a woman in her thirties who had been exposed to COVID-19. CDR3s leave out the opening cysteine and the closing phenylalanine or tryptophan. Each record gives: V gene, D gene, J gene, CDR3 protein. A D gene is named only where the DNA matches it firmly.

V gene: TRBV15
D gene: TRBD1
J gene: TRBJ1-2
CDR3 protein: ATSIDRVNYGYT

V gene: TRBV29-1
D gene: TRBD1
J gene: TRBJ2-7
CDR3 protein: SVEGDREKAYEQY

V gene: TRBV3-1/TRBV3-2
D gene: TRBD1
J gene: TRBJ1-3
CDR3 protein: ASSSRDRGNTIY

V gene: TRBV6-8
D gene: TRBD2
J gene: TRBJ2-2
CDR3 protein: ASSLLAGADSGGELF

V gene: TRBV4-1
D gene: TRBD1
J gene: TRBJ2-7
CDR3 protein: ASSVGGTGTSYEQY

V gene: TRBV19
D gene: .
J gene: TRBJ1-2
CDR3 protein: ASNPYRDYGYT

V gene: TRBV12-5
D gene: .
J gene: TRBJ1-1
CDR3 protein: ASAVVRGTEAF

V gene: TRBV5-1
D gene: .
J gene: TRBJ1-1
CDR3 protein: ASSLRVERGIEAF

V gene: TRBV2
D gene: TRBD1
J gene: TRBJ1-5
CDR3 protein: ASSRTGLNQPQH

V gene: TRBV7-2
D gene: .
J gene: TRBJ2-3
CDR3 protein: ASSSIRHRLSDTQY

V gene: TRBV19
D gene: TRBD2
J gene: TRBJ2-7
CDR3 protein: ASSSPGLAGSYEQY

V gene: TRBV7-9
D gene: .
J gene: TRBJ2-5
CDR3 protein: ASSLEGRIQETQY

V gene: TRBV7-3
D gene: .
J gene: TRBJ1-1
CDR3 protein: ASSLHGLGLNTEAF

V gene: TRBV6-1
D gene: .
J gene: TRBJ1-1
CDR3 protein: ASSERWGGTEAF

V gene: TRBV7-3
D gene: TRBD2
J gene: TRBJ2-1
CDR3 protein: ASSRLAGAQQF

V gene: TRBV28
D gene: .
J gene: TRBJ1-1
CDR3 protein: ASSQLTVNTEAF

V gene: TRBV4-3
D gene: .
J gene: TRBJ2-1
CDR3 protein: ASSQAPGTNYNEQF

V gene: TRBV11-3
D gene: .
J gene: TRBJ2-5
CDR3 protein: ASSLQGGKTQY

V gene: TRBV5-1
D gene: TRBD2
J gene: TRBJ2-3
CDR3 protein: ASSLGLATDTQY

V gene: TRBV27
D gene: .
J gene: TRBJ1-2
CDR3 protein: ASSSRQGIGNGYT

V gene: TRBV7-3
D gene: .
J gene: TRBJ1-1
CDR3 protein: ASSPPPGDTEAF

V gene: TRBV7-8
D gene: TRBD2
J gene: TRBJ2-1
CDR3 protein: ASSSGTSVYNEQF

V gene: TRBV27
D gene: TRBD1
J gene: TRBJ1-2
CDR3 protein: ASSRQGAGYGYT

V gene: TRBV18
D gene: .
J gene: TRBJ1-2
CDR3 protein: ASSPPAGSYGYT

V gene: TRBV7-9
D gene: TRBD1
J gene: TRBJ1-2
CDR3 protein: ASSLDRGQSYGYT

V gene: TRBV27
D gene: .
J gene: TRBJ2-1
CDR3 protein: ASSPWVAGEQF

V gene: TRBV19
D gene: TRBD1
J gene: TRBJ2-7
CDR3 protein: ATTPPGQPSHEQY

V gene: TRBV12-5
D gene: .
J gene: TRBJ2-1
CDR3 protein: ASGFQSGLPTDNEQF

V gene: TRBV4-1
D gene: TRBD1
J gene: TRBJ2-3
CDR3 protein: ASSQDSGTGAIDTQY

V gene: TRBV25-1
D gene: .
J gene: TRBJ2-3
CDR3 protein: ASSEFDYRGWGDTQY

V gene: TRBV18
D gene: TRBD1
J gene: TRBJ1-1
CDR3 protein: ASRTGTSRTEAF

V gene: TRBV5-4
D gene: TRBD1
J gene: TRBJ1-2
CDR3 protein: ASSIPGQGGDGYT

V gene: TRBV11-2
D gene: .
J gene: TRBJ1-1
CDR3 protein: ASSLDVGSTEAF

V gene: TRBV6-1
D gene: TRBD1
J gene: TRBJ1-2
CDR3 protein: ASSELGQGWYGYT

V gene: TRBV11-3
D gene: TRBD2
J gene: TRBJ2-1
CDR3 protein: ASSLESAGNEQF

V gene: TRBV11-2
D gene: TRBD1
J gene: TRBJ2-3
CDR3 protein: ASSWGQGTTDTQY

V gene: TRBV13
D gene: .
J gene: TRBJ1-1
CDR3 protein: ASSLFSGESEAF

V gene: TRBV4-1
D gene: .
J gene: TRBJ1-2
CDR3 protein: ASSQDPELYGYT

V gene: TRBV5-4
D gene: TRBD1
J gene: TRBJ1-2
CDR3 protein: ASRPRDRGAVGYT

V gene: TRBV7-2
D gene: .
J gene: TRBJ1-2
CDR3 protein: ASSLDRGSYGYT

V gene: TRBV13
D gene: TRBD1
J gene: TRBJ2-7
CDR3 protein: ASSSGTGATYEQY

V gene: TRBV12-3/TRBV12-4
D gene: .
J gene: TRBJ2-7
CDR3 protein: ASSLGRTSSSA

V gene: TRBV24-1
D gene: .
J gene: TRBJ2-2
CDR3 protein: ATSVERGTGELF

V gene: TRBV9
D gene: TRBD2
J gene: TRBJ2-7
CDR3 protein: ASSAAPLVPGTIYEQY

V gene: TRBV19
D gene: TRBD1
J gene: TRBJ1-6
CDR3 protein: ASSIDRGGNSPLH

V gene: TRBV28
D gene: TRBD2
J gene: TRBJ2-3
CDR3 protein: ASSFPRTRAISTDTQY

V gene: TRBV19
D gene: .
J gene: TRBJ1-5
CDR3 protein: ASTQGGEQPQH

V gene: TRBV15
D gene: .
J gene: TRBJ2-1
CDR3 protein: ATSRGGDSNEQF

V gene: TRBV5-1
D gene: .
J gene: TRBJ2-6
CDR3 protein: ASNWATANSGANVLT

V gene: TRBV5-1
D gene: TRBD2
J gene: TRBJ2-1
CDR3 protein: ASSLGRLAADEQF

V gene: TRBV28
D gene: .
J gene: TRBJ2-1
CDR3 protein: ASQAARGTYNEQF

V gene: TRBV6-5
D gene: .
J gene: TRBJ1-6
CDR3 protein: ASSSRDSPLH

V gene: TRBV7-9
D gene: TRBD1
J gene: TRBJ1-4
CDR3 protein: ASSSTGTGGINEKLF

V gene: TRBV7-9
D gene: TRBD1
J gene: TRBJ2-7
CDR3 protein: ASSRRDRDNTFYEQY

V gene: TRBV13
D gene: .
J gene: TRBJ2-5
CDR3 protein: ASSPPGVYQETQY

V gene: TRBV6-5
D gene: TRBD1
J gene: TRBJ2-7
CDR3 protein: ASRRLGGQTDEQY

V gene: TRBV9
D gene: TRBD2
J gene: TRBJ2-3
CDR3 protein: ASSPSGTSAPDTQY

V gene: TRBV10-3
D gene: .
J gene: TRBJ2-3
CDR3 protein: AISEEQRDTQY

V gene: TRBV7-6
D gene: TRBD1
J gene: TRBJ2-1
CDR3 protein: ASSLTGSNKNNEQF

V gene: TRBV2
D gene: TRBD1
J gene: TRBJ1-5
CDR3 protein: ASSRDSGQPQH